A selection of T cell receptor beta chains follows, all from one sample in a study of long-term antiretroviral therapy in people with HIV. The data were produced by immunoSEQ multiplex PCR, yet TCRdb's version contains in-frame clones alone and is incomplete. The sample holds 20,000 to 30,000 clones, over 75% seen once. Sequenced material: unsorted PBMCs, taken 4.8 to 5 years after starting antiretroviral therapy. These receptors originate from a man aged 40-50 years with HIV. The CDR3 runs from the conserved cysteine through the conserved F or W. D genes are given only for firm matches. The size field is filled for only some rows; it gives once, few, many or a size class.

v_call	j_call	d_call	clone_size	cdr3_nt	cdr3_aa
TRBV19	TRBJ2-2	-	-	TGTGCCAGTAGTACCTTAGTTTCCATCCGAGGTGGGGAGCTGTTTTTT	CASSTLVSIRGGELFF
TRBV7-2	TRBJ2-7	-	-	TGTGCCAGCAGCTTAGGGCAGGTGCCCTCCTACGAGCAGTACTTC	CASSLGQVPSYEQYF
TRBV7-9	TRBJ2-7	TRBD2	few	TGTGCCAGCAGCCGCGTCTCGGGGGCTAGCGGGGGGACCTACGAGCAGTACTTC	CASSRVSGASGGTYEQYF
TRBV7-2	TRBJ2-7	TRBD2	few	TGTGCCAGCAGCTCCTCTAGCGGGAGGTACGAGCAGTACTTC	CASSSSSGRYEQYF
TRBV18	TRBJ2-2	TRBD1	-	TGTGCCAGCTCCCCCGACCAGGGGGTCACCGGGGAGCTGTTTTTT	CASSPDQGVTGELFF
TRBV28	TRBJ2-7	-	-	TGTGCCAGCAGTTTATTACTAGCTGGGAACGAGCAGTACTTC	CASSLLLAGNEQYF
TRBV27	TRBJ1-2	-	-	TGTGCCAGCAGTTTATCGGGGACATCTATTGGCTACACCTTC	CASSLSGTSIGYTF
TRBV7-6	TRBJ2-7	TRBD2	-	TGTGCCAGCAGCTTAGCAACGACTAGCGGGAGCTCCTACGAGCAGTACTTC	CASSLATTSGSSYEQYF
TRBV6-5	TRBJ2-7	TRBD2	-	TGTGCCAGCAGTTATTCCGGGACTAGCAATTACTACGAGCAGTACTTC	CASSYSGTSNYYEQYF
TRBV7-3	TRBJ2-1	TRBD2	-	TGTGCCAGCAGCTTATCGGGTGGGACTAGTAGTAGTGAGCAGTTCTTC	CASSLSGGTSSSEQFF
TRBV7-9	TRBJ1-1	-	-	TGTGCCAGCGCCTTGACAGGAGGAACTAACACTGAAGCTTTCTTT	CASALTGGTNTEAFF
TRBV6-5	TRBJ2-7	-	few	TGTGCCAGCAGTCCCCATGACGACTACGAGCAGTACTTC	CASSPHDDYEQYF
TRBV6-1	TRBJ2-7	TRBD1	-	TGTGCCAGCAGGATGGGGACAGTGGCCTACGAGCAGTACTTC	CASRMGTVAYEQYF
TRBV10-3	TRBJ2-6	TRBD2	once	TGTGCCATCTGGGGGGGAGCTGGGGCCAACGTCCTGACTTTC	CAIWGGAGANVLTF
TRBV5-1	TRBJ1-2	TRBD1	few	TGCGCCAGCAGCTCTGGGATGGGACAGTCAGGGAGCGGCTACACCTTC	CASSSGMGQSGSGYTF
TRBV10-1	TRBJ2-1	TRBD2	-	TGCGCCAGCAGCGGACTAGCAGACTACAATGAGCAGTTCTTC	CASSGLADYNEQFF
TRBV19	TRBJ2-1	-	-	TGTGCCAGTAGTATAGATTCGGCGGGGGCCAGCAATGAGCAGTTCTTC	CASSIDSAGASNEQFF
TRBV6-6	TRBJ2-7	TRBD1	-	TGTGCCAGCAGTTACTTAAAGACAGGGGCCTACGAGCAGTACTTC	CASSYLKTGAYEQYF
TRBV11-1	TRBJ2-7	TRBD2	-	TGTGCCAGCAGCCAATCGGGACTAGTGTTCGAGCAGTACTTC	CASSQSGLVFEQYF
TRBV9	TRBJ2-2	-	-	TGTGCCAGCAGCTTCACGGCCTTTTCGGCGGGCGGGGAGCTGTTTTTT	CASSFTAFSAGGELFF
TRBV5-4	TRBJ2-6	-	-	TGTGCCAGCAGCTTGGAAGGGACTGGGGCCAACGTCCTGACTTTC	CASSLEGTGANVLTF
TRBV21-1	TRBJ1-6	-	-	TGTGCCAGCAGCAAGGGCCCAGCAGGGGGCAATTCACCCCTCCACTTT	CASSKGPAGGNSPLHF
TRBV27	TRBJ2-2	-	-	TGTGCCAGCAGTTTATCAGGGAACACCGGGGAGCTGTTTTTT	CASSLSGNTGELFF
TRBV19	TRBJ2-7	-	-	TGTGCCAGTAGTGCCGCCGGGACAAACGAGCAGTACTTC	CASSAAGTNEQYF
TRBV30	TRBJ2-3	TRBD2	-	TGTGCCTGGAGTAGTCTAGCGGTACACACAGATACGCAGTATTTT	CAWSSLAVHTDTQYF
TRBV5-1	TRBJ1-2	TRBD1	few	TGCGCCAGCAGCGCGCAGGACAGGGGCTATGGCTACACCTTC	CASSAQDRGYGYTF